These T cell receptor beta chains were read from a single sample in a study of neurological immune-mediated disorders. From the 5' RACE reads, TCRdb called clonotypes with MiXCR, one entry per CDR3 protein. The table lists 54,000 or so distinct CDR3 sequences, over 3.5% of them singletons. Sequenced sample: PBMCs. The receptors derive from a man between 60 and 75 years old with multiple sclerosis. Each CDR3 is given with its conserved first and last residue. Each record gives: CDR3 protein, CDR3 DNA, D gene, V gene, J gene, clone size. A D gene is named only where the DNA matches it firmly. Size is omitted from some rows. Given values are once, few, many or a class for expanded clones.

CDR3 protein: CASSPSTYTGELFF; CDR3 DNA: TGTGCCAGCAGTCCCAGTACATACACCGGGGAGCTGTTTTTT; D gene: -; V gene: TRBV28; J gene: TRBJ2-2; clone size: few
CDR3 protein: CASSSRFGGIYEQYF; CDR3 DNA: TGTGCCAGCAGCTCGAGGTTCGGGGGAATCTACGAGCAGTACTTC; D gene: -; V gene: TRBV7-2; J gene: TRBJ2-7; clone size: many
CDR3 protein: CASSVGPHVDTDTQYF; CDR3 DNA: TGTGCCAGCAGCGTAGGGCCCCACGTCGACACAGATACGCAGTATTTT; D gene: -; V gene: TRBV9; J gene: TRBJ2-3; clone size: many
CDR3 protein: CASSLARGNEQFF; CDR3 DNA: TGCGCCAGCAGCTTGGCTAGGGGGAATGAGCAGTTCTTC; D gene: -; V gene: TRBV5-1; J gene: TRBJ2-1; clone size: many
CDR3 protein: CSAQRGLNTEAFF; CDR3 DNA: TGCAGTGCTCAAAGGGGGCTGAACACTGAAGCTTTCTTT; D gene: TRBD1; V gene: TRBV20-1; J gene: TRBJ1-1; clone size: many
CDR3 protein: CASSLGLNYGYTF; CDR3 DNA: TGCGCCAGCAGCTTGGGCCTTAACTATGGCTACACCTTC; D gene: -; V gene: TRBV5-1; J gene: TRBJ1-2; clone size: many
CDR3 protein: CSARNLLETQYF; CDR3 DNA: TGCAGTGCCAGGAACCTACTAGAGACCCAGTACTTC; D gene: -; V gene: TRBV20-1; J gene: TRBJ2-5; clone size: many
CDR3 protein: CASSLESMKTQYF; CDR3 DNA: TGCGCCAGCAGCTTGGAATCCATGAAGACCCAGTACTTC; D gene: -; V gene: TRBV5-1; J gene: TRBJ2-5; clone size: few
CDR3 protein: CASSVVSRGDTQYF; CDR3 DNA: TGTGCCAGCAGCGTAGTCTCGCGGGGTGATACGCAGTATTTT; D gene: -; V gene: TRBV9; J gene: TRBJ2-3; clone size: few
CDR3 protein: CASRQDAYNEQFF; CDR3 DNA: TGTGCCAGCCGCCAGGACGCCTACAATGAGCAGTTCTTC; D gene: -; V gene: TRBV7-6; J gene: TRBJ2-1; clone size: many
CDR3 protein: CSVWGTGELFF; CDR3 DNA: TGCAGCGTTTGGGGGACCGGGGAGCTGTTTTTT; D gene: -; V gene: TRBV29-1; J gene: TRBJ2-2; clone size: few
CDR3 protein: CASSLSDRGIPQYF; CDR3 DNA: TGTGCCAGCAGTTTATCGGACAGGGGCATTCCCCAGTACTTC; D gene: TRBD1; V gene: TRBV12-3/TRBV12-4; J gene: TRBJ2-5; clone size: many
CDR3 protein: CASSGGPYEQYF; CDR3 DNA: TGTGCCAGTAGCGGGGGGCCCTACGAGCAGTACTTC; D gene: -; V gene: TRBV19; J gene: TRBJ2-7; clone size: many
CDR3 protein: CASSQVGGVYNEQFF; CDR3 DNA: TGTGCCAGCAGCCAAGTTGGCGGGGTGTACAATGAGCAGTTCTTC; D gene: -; V gene: TRBV3-1; J gene: TRBJ2-1; clone size: many
CDR3 protein: CASTKTGSGGPYEQYF; CDR3 DNA: TGTGCCAGCACCAAGACCGGGTCGGGAGGGCCCTACGAGCAGTACTTC; D gene: TRBD2; V gene: TRBV28; J gene: TRBJ2-7; clone size: -
CDR3 protein: CSANGGDSMNTEAFF; CDR3 DNA: TGCAGTGCTAACGGGGGTGACTCCATGAACACTGAAGCTTTCTTT; D gene: -; V gene: TRBV20-1; J gene: TRBJ1-1; clone size: many
CDR3 protein: CASTRQSNQPQHF; CDR3 DNA: TGTGCCAGTACCCGACAGAGCAATCAGCCCCAGCATTTT; D gene: -; V gene: TRBV19; J gene: TRBJ1-5; clone size: many
CDR3 protein: CSVFSSIGAEQYF; CDR3 DNA: TGCAGTGTGTTCAGCTCCATTGGGGCCGAGCAGTACTTC; D gene: -; V gene: TRBV20-1; J gene: TRBJ2-7; clone size: many
CDR3 protein: CSARDPGGTGELFF; CDR3 DNA: TGCAGTGCTAGAGATCCGGGGGGAACCGGGGAGCTGTTTTTT; D gene: TRBD2; V gene: TRBV20-1; J gene: TRBJ2-2; clone size: many
CDR3 protein: CASSSGGARQPQHF; CDR3 DNA: TGTGCCAGCAGCTCAGGGGGGGCGAGACAGCCCCAGCATTTT; D gene: TRBD1; V gene: TRBV7-2; J gene: TRBJ1-5; clone size: many
CDR3 protein: CASSNRDNSSPLHF; CDR3 DNA: TGCGCCAGCAGTAACCGGGACAACTCTTCACCCCTCCACTTT; D gene: -; V gene: TRBV5-1; J gene: TRBJ1-6; clone size: many
CDR3 protein: CASSQSSTDTQYF; CDR3 DNA: TGCGCCAGCAGTCAATCTAGCACAGATACGCAGTATTTT; D gene: -; V gene: TRBV23-1; J gene: TRBJ2-3; clone size: -
CDR3 protein: CSANVIDTQYF; CDR3 DNA: TGCAGTGCAAATGTGATAGATACGCAGTATTTT; D gene: -; V gene: TRBV20-1; J gene: TRBJ2-3; clone size: many
CDR3 protein: CASSTLDRDYGYTF; CDR3 DNA: TGTGCCAGCAGCACCCTGGACAGAGACTATGGCTACACCTTC; D gene: -; V gene: TRBV5-5; J gene: TRBJ1-2; clone size: medium-sized
CDR3 protein: CSASVAGATYNDEQFF; CDR3 DNA: TGCAGTGCTAGTGTGGCGGGGGCCACTTACAATGATGAGCAGTTCTTC; D gene: -; V gene: TRBV20-1; J gene: TRBJ2-1; clone size: -
CDR3 protein: CSARVPPIRGRNYGYTF; CDR3 DNA: TGCAGTGCTAGAGTCCCCCCCATCAGGGGGCGCAACTATGGCTACACCTTC; D gene: TRBD1; V gene: TRBV20-1; J gene: TRBJ1-2; clone size: many
CDR3 protein: CSASSWEETYEQYF; CDR3 DNA: TGCAGTGCTTCTTCATGGGAAGAGACCTACGAGCAGTACTTC; D gene: -; V gene: TRBV20-1; J gene: TRBJ2-7; clone size: many
CDR3 protein: CASSDPSGANVLTF; CDR3 DNA: TGTGCCAGCAGCGATCCATCCGGGGCCAACGTCCTGACTTTC; D gene: -; V gene: TRBV7-6; J gene: TRBJ2-6; clone size: many
CDR3 protein: CSARGHRERNTIYF; CDR3 DNA: TGCAGTGCTAGAGGACACAGGGAAAGAAACACCATATATTTT; D gene: -; V gene: TRBV20-1; J gene: TRBJ1-3; clone size: many
CDR3 protein: CDSSKTESEAFF; CDR3 DNA: TGTGACAGCAGCAAAACGGAGAGCGAAGCTTTCTTT; D gene: -; V gene: TRBV3-1; J gene: TRBJ1-1; clone size: few
CDR3 protein: CASSLVGSYTEAFF; CDR3 DNA: TGTGCCAGCAGTTTAGTAGGGTCTTACACTGAAGCTTTCTTT; D gene: -; V gene: TRBV12-3/TRBV12-4; J gene: TRBJ1-1; clone size: many
CDR3 protein: CSARDGGYGYTF; CDR3 DNA: TGCAGTGCTAGAGATGGGGGCTATGGCTACACCTTC; D gene: -; V gene: TRBV20-1; J gene: TRBJ1-2; clone size: many
CDR3 protein: CASRSRGLEGYEQYF; CDR3 DNA: TGTGCCAGCAGATCGCGGGGCCTTGAAGGATACGAGCAGTACTTC; D gene: -; V gene: TRBV25-1; J gene: TRBJ2-7; clone size: many
CDR3 protein: CSARTGLTYEQYF; CDR3 DNA: TGCAGTGCTAGAACGGGACTAACCTACGAGCAGTACTTC; D gene: TRBD2; V gene: TRBV20-1; J gene: TRBJ2-7; clone size: many
CDR3 protein: CASSGGTGVYEKLFF; CDR3 DNA: TGTGCCAGCAGCGGCGGGACAGGGGTTTATGAAAAACTGTTTTTT; D gene: TRBD1; V gene: TRBV5-1; J gene: TRBJ1-4; clone size: -
CDR3 protein: CASSERASYNEQFF; CDR3 DNA: TGTGCCAGCAGCGAGCGGGCCTCCTACAATGAGCAGTTCTTC; D gene: -; V gene: TRBV2; J gene: TRBJ2-1; clone size: many
CDR3 protein: CASSQVSGGVEKLFF; CDR3 DNA: TGTGCCAGCAGCCAAGTGTCCGGGGGAGTTGAAAAACTGTTTTTT; D gene: -; V gene: TRBV3-1; J gene: TRBJ1-4; clone size: many
CDR3 protein: CASSPPSGGGYNEQFF; CDR3 DNA: TGTGCCAGCTCGCCCCCCTCGGGGGGAGGCTACAATGAGCAGTTCTTC; D gene: TRBD2; V gene: TRBV18; J gene: TRBJ2-1; clone size: many
CDR3 protein: CASSLRKVGTNTGELFF; CDR3 DNA: TGTGCCAGCAGCTTACGTAAAGTTGGCACGAACACCGGGGAGCTGTTTTTT; D gene: -; V gene: TRBV7-7; J gene: TRBJ2-2; clone size: few
CDR3 protein: CSARDLPRSGNTIYF; CDR3 DNA: TGCAGTGCTAGAGATTTACCTCGCTCTGGAAACACCATATATTTT; D gene: -; V gene: TRBV20-1; J gene: TRBJ1-3; clone size: many
CDR3 protein: CTVPFPGLAGYEQYF; CDR3 DNA: TGCACCGTGCCCTTCCCGGGACTAGCGGGCTACGAGCAGTACTTC; D gene: TRBD2; V gene: TRBV20-1; J gene: TRBJ2-7; clone size: many
CDR3 protein: CSAHGLAGTYNEQFF; CDR3 DNA: TGCAGTGCCCACGGACTAGCGGGAACCTACAATGAGCAGTTCTTC; D gene: TRBD2; V gene: TRBV20-1; J gene: TRBJ2-1; clone size: many
CDR3 protein: CASSDPTMRGYTF; CDR3 DNA: TGCGCCAGCAGCGACCCGACAATGCGCGGCTACACCTTC; D gene: -; V gene: TRBV5-1; J gene: TRBJ1-2; clone size: many
CDR3 protein: CAWFRVEAFF; CDR3 DNA: TGTGCCTGGTTCCGGGTTGAAGCTTTCTTT; D gene: -; V gene: TRBV30; J gene: TRBJ1-1; clone size: many
CDR3 protein: CASRNWAKAYNEQFF; CDR3 DNA: TGTGCCAGCAGAAATTGGGCGAAAGCCTACAATGAGCAGTTCTTC; D gene: -; V gene: TRBV28; J gene: TRBJ2-1; clone size: many
CDR3 protein: CASSLNQGREQYF; CDR3 DNA: TGCGCCAGCAGCTTGAACCAGGGGCGGGAGCAGTACTTC; D gene: -; V gene: TRBV5-1; J gene: TRBJ2-7; clone size: many
CDR3 protein: CASSLLGGSNQPQHF; CDR3 DNA: TGCGCCAGCAGCTTGTTGGGAGGTAGCAATCAGCCCCAGCATTTT; D gene: -; V gene: TRBV5-1; J gene: TRBJ1-5; clone size: many
CDR3 protein: CSATIGTGSHF; CDR3 DNA: TGCAGTGCTACTATTGGGACAGGTTCCCACTTC; D gene: TRBD1; V gene: TRBV20-1; J gene: TRBJ2-4; clone size: many
CDR3 protein: CASSLLGGQVSEAFF; CDR3 DNA: TGCGCCAGCAGCTTGCTAGGGGGACAAGTCTCTGAAGCTTTCTTT; D gene: -; V gene: TRBV5-1; J gene: TRBJ1-1; clone size: many
CDR3 protein: CASSKPGGNEQFF; CDR3 DNA: TGCGCCAGCAGTAAACCGGGAGGGAATGAGCAGTTCTTC; D gene: TRBD2; V gene: TRBV5-1; J gene: TRBJ2-1; clone size: many
CDR3 protein: CASSHNRNRGANTEAFF; CDR3 DNA: TGTGCCAGCAGCCACAACCGAAACAGGGGGGCGAACACTGAAGCTTTCTTT; D gene: TRBD1; V gene: TRBV7-8; J gene: TRBJ1-1; clone size: many
CDR3 protein: CASSLDQFTDTQYF; CDR3 DNA: TGCGCCAGCAGCTTGGACCAATTCACAGATACGCAGTATTTT; D gene: -; V gene: TRBV5-1; J gene: TRBJ2-3; clone size: many
CDR3 protein: CATGQGLHYEQYF; CDR3 DNA: TGTGCCACCGGACAGGGGTTACACTACGAGCAGTACTTC; D gene: TRBD1; V gene: TRBV2; J gene: TRBJ2-7; clone size: many
CDR3 protein: CASSLTGANTGELFF; CDR3 DNA: TGTGCCAGCAGCTTAACAGGGGCGAACACCGGGGAGCTGTTTTTT; D gene: TRBD1; V gene: TRBV7-2; J gene: TRBJ2-2; clone size: many